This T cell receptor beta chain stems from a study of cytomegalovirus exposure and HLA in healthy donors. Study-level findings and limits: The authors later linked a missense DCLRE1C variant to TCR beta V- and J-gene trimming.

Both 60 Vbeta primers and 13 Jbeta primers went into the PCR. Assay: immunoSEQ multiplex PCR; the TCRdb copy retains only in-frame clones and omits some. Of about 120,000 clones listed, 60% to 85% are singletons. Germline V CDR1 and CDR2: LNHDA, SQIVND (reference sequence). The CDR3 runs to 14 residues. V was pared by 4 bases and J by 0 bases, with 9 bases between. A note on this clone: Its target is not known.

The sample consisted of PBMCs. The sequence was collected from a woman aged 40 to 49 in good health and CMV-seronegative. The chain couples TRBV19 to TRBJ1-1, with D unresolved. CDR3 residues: CASSKMAVNTEAFF. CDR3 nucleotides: TGTGCCAGTAGTAAAATGGCAGTGAACACTGAAGCTTTCTTT.